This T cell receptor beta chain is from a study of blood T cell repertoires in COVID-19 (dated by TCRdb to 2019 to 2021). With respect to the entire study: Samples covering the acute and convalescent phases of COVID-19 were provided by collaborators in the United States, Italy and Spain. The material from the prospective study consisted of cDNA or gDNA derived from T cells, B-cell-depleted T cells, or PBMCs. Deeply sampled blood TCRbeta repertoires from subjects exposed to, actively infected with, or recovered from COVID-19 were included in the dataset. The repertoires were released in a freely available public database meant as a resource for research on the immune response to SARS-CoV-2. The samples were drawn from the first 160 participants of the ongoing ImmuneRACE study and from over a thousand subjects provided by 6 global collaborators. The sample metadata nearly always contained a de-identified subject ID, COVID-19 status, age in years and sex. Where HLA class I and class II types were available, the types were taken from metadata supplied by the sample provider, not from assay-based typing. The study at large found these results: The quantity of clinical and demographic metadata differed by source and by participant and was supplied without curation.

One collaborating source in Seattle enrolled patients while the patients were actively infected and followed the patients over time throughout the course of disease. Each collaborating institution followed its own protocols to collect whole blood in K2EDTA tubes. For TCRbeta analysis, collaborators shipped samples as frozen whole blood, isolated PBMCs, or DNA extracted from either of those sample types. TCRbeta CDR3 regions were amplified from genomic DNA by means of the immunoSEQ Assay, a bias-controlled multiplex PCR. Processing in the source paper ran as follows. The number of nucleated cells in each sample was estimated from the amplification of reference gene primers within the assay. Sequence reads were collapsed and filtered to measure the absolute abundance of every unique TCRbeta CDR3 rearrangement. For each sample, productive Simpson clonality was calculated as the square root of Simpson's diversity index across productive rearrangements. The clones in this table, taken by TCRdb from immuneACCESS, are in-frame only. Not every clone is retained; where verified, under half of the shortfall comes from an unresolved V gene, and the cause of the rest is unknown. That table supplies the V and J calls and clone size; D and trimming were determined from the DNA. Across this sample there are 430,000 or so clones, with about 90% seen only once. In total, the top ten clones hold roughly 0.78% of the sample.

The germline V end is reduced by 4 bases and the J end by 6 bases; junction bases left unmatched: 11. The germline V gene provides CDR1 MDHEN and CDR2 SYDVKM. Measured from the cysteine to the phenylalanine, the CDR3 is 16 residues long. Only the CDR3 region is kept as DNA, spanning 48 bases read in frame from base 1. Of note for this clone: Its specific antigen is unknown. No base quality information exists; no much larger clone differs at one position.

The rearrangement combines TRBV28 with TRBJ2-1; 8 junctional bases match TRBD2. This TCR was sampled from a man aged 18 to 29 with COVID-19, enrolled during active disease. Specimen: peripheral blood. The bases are TGTGCCAGCAGTTCCCCTGGACTAGCCAGCGGCAATGAGCAGTTCTTC. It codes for CASSSPGLASGNEQFF. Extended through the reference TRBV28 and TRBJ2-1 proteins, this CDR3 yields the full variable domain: DVKVTQSSRYLVKRTGEKVFLECVQDMDHENMFWYRQDPGLGLRLIYFSYDVKMKEKGDIPEGYSVSREKKERFSLILESASTNQTSMYLCASSSPGLASGNEQFFGPGTRLTVL.